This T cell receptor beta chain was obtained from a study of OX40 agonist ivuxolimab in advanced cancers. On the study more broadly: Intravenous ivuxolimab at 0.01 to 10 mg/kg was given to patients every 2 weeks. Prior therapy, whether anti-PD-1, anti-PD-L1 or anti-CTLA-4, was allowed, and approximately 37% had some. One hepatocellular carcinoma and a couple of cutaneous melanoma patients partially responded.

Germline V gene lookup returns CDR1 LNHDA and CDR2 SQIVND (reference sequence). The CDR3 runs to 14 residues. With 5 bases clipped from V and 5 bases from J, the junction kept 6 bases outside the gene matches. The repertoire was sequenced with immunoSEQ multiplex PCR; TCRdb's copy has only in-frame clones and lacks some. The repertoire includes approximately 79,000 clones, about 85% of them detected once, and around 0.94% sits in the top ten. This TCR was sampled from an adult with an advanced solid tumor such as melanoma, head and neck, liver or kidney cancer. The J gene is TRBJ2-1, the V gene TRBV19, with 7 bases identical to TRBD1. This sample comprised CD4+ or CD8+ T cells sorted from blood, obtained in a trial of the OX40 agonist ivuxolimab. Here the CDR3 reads CASSDLGQNNEQFF. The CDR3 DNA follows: TGTGCCAGTAGTGATCTGGGACAGAACAATGAGCAGTTCTTC. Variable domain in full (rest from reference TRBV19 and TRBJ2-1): DGGITQSPKYLFRKEGQNVTLSCEQNLNHDAMYWYRQDPGQGLRLIYYSQIVNDFQKGDIAEGYSVSREKKESFPLTVTSAQKNPTAFYLCASSDLGQNNEQFFGPGTRLTVL.